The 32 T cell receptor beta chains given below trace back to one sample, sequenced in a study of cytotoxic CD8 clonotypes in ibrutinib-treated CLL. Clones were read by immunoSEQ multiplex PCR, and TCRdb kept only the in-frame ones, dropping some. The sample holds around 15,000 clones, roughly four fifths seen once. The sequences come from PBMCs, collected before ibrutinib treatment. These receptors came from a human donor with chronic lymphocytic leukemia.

CDR3 loop: CAIGSTNGYTF. In DNA, the CDR3 is TGTGCCATCGGGTCCACAAATGGCTACACCTTC. The V call is TRBV10-3, the J call TRBJ1-2; D is unresolved. Trimming shortened V by 8 bases and J by 6 bases, and 10 bases separated the two germline ends. CDR1 is ENHRY, CDR2 SYGVKD, per germline. The CDR3 spans 11 residues.

The CDR3 DNA follows: TGTGCCAGCAGCTTGGGGGACGCCTACGAGCAGTACTTC. It is translated as CASSLGDAYEQYF. The rearrangement links TRBV11-3 to TRBJ2-7; either TRBD1 or TRBD2 may fit D (5 bases each). The V gene lost 3 bases and the J gene lost 2 bases, with 8 bases spanning the gap. The germline CDR1 and CDR2 sequences are SGHNT and YENEEA. The CDR3 length is 13 residues.

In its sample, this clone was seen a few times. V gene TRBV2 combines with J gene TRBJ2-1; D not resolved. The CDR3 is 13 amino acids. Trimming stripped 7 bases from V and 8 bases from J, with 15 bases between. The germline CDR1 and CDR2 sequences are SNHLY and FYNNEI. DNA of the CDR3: TGTGCCAGCATGTTTAGGCAGATTGATGAGCAGTTCTTC. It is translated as CASMFRQIDEQFF.

CDR3 nucleotide sequence: TGTGCCTGGGGACAGGGTGGGGATCAGCCCCAGCATTTT. Translated: CAWGQGGDQPQHF. This chain uses TRBV30 with TRBJ1-5; 8 bases are a match to TRBD1. The CDR3 is 13 residues long. The V and J ends lost 5 bases and 5 bases, in that order; junction bases with no gene match: 5. In germline, CDR1 is GTSNPN, CDR2 SVGIG (reference sequence).

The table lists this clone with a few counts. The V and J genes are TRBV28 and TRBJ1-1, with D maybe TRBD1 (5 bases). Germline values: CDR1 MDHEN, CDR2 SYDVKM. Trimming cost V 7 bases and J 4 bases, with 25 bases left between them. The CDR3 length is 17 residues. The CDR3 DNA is TGTGCCAGCACCGACGGGACTTATATGTCTTGGGGCACTGAAGCTTTCTTT. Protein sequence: CASTDGTYMSWGTEAFF.

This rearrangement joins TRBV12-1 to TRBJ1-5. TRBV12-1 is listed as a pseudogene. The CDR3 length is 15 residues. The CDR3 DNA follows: TGTGCCAGCAGCTTTGCAGGGGGGGTCTATCAGCCCCAGCATTTT. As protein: CASSFAGGVYQPQHF.

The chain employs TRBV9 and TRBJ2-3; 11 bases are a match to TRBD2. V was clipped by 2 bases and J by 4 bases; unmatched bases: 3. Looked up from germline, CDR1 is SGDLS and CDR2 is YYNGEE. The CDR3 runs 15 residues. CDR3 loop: CASSVTSGMSDTQYF. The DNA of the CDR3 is TGTGCCAGCAGCGTGACTAGCGGGATGTCAGATACGCAGTATTTT.

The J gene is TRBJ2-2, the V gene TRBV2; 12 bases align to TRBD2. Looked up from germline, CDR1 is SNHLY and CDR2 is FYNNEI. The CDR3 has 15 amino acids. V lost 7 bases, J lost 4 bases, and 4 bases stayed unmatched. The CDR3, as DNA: TGTGCCAGCAATCGACTAGCGGGAGTCACCGGGGAGCTGTTTTTT. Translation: CASNRLAGVTGELFF.

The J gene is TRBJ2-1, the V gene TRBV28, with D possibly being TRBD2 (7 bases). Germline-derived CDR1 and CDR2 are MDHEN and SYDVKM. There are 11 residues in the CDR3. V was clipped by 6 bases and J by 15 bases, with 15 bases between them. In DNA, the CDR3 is TGTGCCAGCAGCCTTGGGAGGGGGTCGTTCTTC. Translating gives CASSLGRGSFF.

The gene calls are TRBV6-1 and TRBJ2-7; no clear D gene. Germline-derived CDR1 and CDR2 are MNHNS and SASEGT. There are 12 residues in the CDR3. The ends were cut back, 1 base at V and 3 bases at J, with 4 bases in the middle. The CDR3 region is CASSEVNYEQYF. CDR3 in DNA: TGTGCCAGCAGTGAAGTCAACTACGAGCAGTACTTC.

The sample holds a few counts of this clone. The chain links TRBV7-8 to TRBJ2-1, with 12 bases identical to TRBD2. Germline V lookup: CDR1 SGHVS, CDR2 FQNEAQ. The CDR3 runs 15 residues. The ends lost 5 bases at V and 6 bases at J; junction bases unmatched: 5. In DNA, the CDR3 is TGTGCCAGCAGCCCCGGACTAGCGGGACTCAATGAGCAGTTCTTC. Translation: CASSPGLAGLNEQFF.

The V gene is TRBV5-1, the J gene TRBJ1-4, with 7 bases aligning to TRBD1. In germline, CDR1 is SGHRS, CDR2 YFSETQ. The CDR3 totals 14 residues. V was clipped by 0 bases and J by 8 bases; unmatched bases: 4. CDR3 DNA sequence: TGCGCCAGCAGCTTGGACAGGGGTCGGGAAAAACTGTTTTTT. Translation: CASSLDRGREKLFF.

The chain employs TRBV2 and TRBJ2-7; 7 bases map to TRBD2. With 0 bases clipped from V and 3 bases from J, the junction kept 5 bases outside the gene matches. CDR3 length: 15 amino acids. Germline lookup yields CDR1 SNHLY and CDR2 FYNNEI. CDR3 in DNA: TGTGCCAGCAGTGAAGCGACGGGACTAAGCTACGAGCAGTACTTC. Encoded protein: CASSEATGLSYEQYF.

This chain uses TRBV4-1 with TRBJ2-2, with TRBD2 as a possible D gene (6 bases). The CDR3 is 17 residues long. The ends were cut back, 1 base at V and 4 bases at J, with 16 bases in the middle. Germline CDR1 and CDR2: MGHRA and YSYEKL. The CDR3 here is CASSQAGEAGRTGELFF. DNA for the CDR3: TGCGCCAGCAGCCAAGCGGGAGAGGCGGGCCGCACCGGGGAGCTGTTTTTT.

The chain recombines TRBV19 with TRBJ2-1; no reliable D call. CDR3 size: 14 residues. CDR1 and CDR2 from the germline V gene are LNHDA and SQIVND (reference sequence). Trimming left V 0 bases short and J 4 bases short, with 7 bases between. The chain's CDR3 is CASSIDRAYNEQFF. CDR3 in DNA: TGTGCCAGTAGTATAGATAGGGCGTACAATGAGCAGTTCTTC.

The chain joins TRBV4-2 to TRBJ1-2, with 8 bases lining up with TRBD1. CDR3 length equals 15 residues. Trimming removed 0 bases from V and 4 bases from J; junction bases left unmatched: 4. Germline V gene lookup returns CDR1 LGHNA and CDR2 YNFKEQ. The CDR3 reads CASSQDTGGGYGYTF. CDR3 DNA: TGTGCCAGCAGCCAAGATACAGGGGGAGGCTATGGCTACACCTTC.

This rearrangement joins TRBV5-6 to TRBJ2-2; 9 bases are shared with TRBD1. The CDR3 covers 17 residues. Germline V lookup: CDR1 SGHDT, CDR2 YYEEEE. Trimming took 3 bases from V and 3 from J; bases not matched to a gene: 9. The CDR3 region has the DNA TGTGCCAGCAGCTACAGGGGGGACAGGGATTACACCGGGGAGCTGTTTTTT. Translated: CASSYRGDRDYTGELFF. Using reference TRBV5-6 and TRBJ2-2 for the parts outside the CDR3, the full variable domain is DAGVTQSPTHLIKTRGQQVTLRCSPKSGHDTVSWYQQALGQGPQFIFQYYEEEERQRGNFPDRFSGHQFPNYSSELNVNALLLGDSALYLCASSYRGDRDYTGELFFGEGSRLTVL.

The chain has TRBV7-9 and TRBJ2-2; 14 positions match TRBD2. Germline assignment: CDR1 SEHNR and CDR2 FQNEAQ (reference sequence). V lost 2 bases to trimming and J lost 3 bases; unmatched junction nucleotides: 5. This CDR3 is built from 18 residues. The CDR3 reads CASSLPGLAGEYTGELFF. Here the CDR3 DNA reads TGTGCCAGCAGCTTACCGGGACTAGCGGGAGAATACACCGGGGAGCTGTTTTTT.

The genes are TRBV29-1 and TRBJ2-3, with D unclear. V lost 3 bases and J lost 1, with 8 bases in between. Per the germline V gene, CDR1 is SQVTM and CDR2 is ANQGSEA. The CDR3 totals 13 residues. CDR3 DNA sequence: TGCAGCGTTGACTTGGGTCGCACAGATACGCAGTATTTT. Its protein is CSVDLGRTDTQYF.

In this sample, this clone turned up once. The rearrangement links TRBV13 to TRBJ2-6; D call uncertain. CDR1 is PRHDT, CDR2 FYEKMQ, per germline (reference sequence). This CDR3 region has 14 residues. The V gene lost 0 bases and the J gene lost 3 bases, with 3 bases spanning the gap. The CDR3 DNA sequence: TGTGCCAGCAGCTTAGGAGTTGGGGCCAACGTCCTGACTTTC. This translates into CASSLGVGANVLTF. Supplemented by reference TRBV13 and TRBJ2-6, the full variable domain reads AAGVIQSPRHLIKEKRETATLKCYPIPRHDTVYWYQQGPGQDPQFLISFYEKMQSDKGSIPDRFSAQQFSDYHSELNMSSLELGDSALYFCASSLGVGANVLTFGAGSRLTVL.

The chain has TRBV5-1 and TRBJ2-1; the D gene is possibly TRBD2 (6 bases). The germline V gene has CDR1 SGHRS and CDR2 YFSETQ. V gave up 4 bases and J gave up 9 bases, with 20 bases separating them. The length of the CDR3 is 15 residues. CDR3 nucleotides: TGCGCCAGCAGCCCAAGCGGGCCGTCAGTCACTGAGCAGTTCTTC. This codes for CASSPSGPSVTEQFF. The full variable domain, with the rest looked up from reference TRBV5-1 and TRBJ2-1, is KAGVTQTPRYLIKTRGQQVTLSCSPISGHRSVSWYQQTPGQGLQFLFEYFSETQRNKGNFPGRFSGRQFSNSRSEMNVSTLELGDSALYLCASSPSGPSVTEQFFGPGTRLTVL.

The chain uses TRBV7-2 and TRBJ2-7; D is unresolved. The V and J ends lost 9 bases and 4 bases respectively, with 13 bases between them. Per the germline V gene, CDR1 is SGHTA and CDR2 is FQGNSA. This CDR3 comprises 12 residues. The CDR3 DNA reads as TGTGCCAGTAAGGGCGGCAAGTACGAGCAGTACTTC. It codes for CASKGGKYEQYF.

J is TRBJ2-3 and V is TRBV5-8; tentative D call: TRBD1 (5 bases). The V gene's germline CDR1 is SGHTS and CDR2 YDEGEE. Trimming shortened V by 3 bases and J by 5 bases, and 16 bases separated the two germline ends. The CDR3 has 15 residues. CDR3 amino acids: CASSSQVSKGDTQYF. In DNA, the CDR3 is TGTGCCAGCAGCTCACAGGTCAGCAAAGGAGATACGCAGTATTTT.

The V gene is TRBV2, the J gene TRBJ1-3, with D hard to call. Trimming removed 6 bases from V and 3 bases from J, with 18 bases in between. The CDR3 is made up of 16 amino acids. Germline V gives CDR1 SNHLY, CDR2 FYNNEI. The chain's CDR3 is CASRQDGVGFGNTIYF. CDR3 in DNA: TGTGCCAGCAGGCAAGACGGCGTCGGGTTTGGAAACACCATATATTTT.

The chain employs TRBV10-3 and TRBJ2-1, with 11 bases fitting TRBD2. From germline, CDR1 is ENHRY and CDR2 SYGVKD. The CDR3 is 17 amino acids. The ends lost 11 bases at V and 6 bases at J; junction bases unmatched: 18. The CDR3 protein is CASRGAKLAGGFNEQFF. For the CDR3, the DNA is TGTGCCTCTAGAGGGGCCAAGCTAGCGGGAGGTTTCAATGAGCAGTTCTTC.

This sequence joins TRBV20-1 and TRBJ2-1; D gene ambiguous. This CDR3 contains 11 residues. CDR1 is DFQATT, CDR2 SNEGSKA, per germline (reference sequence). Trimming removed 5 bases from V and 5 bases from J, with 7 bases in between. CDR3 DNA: TGCAGTGCTGGCTGGCACAATGAGCAGTTCTTC. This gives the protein CSAGWHNEQFF.

CDR3 region: CASSLPWGVGDDSSSYNEQFF. CDR3 DNA: TGTGCCAGCAGCTTACCCTGGGGGGTGGGCGACGATAGCAGCTCCTACAATGAGCAGTTCTTC. The J gene is TRBJ2-1, the V gene TRBV13, with D possibly TRBD2 on 6 matching bases. The germline V gene encodes CDR1 PRHDT and CDR2 FYEKMQ (reference sequence). V lost 2 bases, J lost 0 bases, and 26 bases lay in between. The CDR3 spans 21 residues. The whole variable domain, remainder taken from reference TRBV13 and TRBJ2-1, is AAGVIQSPRHLIKEKRETATLKCYPIPRHDTVYWYQQGPGQDPQFLISFYEKMQSDKGSIPDRFSAQQFSDYHSELNMSSLELGDSALYFCASSLPWGVGDDSSSYNEQFFGPGTRLTVL.

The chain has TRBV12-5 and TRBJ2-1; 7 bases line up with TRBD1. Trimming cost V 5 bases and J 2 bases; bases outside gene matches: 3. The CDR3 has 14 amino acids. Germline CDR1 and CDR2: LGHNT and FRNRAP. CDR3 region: CASGPRGPYNEQFF. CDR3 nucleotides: TGTGCTAGTGGTCCAAGGGGGCCCTACAATGAGCAGTTCTTC.

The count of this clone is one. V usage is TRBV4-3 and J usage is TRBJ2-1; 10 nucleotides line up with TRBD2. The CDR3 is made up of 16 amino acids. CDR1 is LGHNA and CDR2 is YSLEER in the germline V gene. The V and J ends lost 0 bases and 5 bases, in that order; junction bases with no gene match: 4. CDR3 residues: CASSQDSGTSDNEQFF. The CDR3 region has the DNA TGCGCCAGCAGCCAAGATTCGGGGACTAGCGACAATGAGCAGTTCTTC.

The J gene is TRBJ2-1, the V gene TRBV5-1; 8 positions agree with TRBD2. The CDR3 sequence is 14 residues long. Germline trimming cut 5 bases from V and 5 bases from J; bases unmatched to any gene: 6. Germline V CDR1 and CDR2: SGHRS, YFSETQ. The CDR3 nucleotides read TGCGCCAGCAGGGCGGGGGGCGCTAACAATGAGCAGTTCTTC. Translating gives CASRAGGANNEQFF.

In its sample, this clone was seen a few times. DNA of the CDR3: TGTGCCAGCAGCCCGAGAGGGGTTCTTGAGACCCAGTACTTC. Amino acids: CASSPRGVLETQYF. The chain combines TRBV7-9 with TRBJ2-5; D tentatively fits TRBD1 or TRBD2 (5 bases each). The CDR3 runs to 14 residues. The germline V gene has CDR1 SEHNR and CDR2 FQNEAQ (reference sequence). Trimming left V 5 bases short and J 5 bases short, with 15 bases between.

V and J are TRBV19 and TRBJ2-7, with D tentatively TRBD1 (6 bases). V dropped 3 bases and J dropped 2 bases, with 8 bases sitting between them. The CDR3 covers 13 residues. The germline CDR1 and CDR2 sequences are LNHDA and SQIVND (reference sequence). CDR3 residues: CASSIAGAYEQYF. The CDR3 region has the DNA TGTGCCAGTAGTATTGCAGGGGCCTACGAGCAGTACTTC. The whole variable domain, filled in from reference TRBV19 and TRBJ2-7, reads DGGITQSPKYLFRKEGQNVTLSCEQNLNHDAMYWYRQDPGQGLRLIYYSQIVNDFQKGDIAEGYSVSREKKESFPLTVTSAQKNPTAFYLCASSIAGAYEQYFGPGTRLTVT.